This T cell receptor (beta chain) originates from a study of T cells in Graves' hyperthyroidism and ophthalmopathy. Study-level information: Peripheral blood collection took place at initial diagnosis, before any treatment.

RNA transcripts yielded amplified TCR beta CDR3 regions. Carried out on the TCR CDR3, a first-round RT-PCR used the HTBI primer set. TCRdb analysed the multiplex PCR reads with MiXCR anew, one entry per CDR3 protein. The sample lists about 380,000 distinct CDR3 sequences, around 20% occurring once. The CDR3 length is 17 residues. Germline CDR1 reads SGHKS; CDR2 reads YYEKEE (reference sequence). V lost 0 bases to trimming and J lost 7 bases, with 20 bases between them. Patients showing uncontrolled infection, other autoimmune disease, pregnancy or lactation were ineligible. This clonotype appeared a single time.

The source material was blood. This TCR derives from a man younger than 30 with Graves' ophthalmopathy. The chain combines TRBV5-5 with TRBJ2-1; no definite D call. CDR3 amino acids: CASSLGPLRSWTNEQFF. The CDR3 DNA is TGTGCCAGCAGCTTGGGACCCCTCCGTTCCTGGACGAATGAGCAGTTCTTC. Drawing the rest from reference TRBV5-5 and TRBJ2-1, the complete variable domain is DAGVTQSPTHLIKTRGQQVTLRCSPISGHKSVSWYQQVLGQGPQFIFQYYEKEERGRGNFPDRFSARQFPNYSSELNVNALLLGDSALYLCASSLGPLRSWTNEQFFGPGTRLTVL.